This TCR beta chain was observed in a study of PD-1 blockade in classical Hodgkin lymphoma (dated by TCRdb to 2020 to 2022). For context, the study as a whole: Nivolumab dosing was 3 mg/kg intravenously every 2 weeks, continuing until either disease progression or unacceptable toxicity. A peripheral blood immune signature of response to PD-1 blockade in classical Hodgkin lymphoma was defined using TCR beta sequencing and CyTOF. Summary of the overall study and its limitations: Among trial patients, those achieving complete response had baseline diversity similar to that of newly diagnosed patients, while diversity was significantly lower in partial responders and progressors. Only a single clinical trial cohort was studied, and what caused the repertoire differences, possibly disease activity or prior therapy, remained undefined. Newly diagnosed patients were reported to have lower baseline TCR diversity than healthy donors, and relapsed/refractory patients were reported to have lower baseline TCR diversity still. Lower diversity was seen in patients whose nivolumab began less than 1 year after ASCT, and these patients were left out of later analyses so that immune reconstitution would not confound the results. By C4D1, a significant rise was seen in CD4+ TCR diversity but not in CD8+ TCR diversity (p=0.0027 vs p=0.16), and the rise was most apparent among complete responders (p=0.02).

Genomic DNA was isolated using the Qiagen DNeasy kit from unsorted PBMCs as well as from negatively selected CD4+ and CD8+ fractions. TCR beta CDR3 regions were subjected to amplification by immunoSEQ multiplex PCR with primers that anneal to V and J segments. A synthetic immune receptor repertoire was used to minimize amplification bias, and any remaining bias was removed computationally after sequencing. Turning to the authors' computational methods: Repertoire diversity was quantified as the Shannon entropy index using custom Python scripts. The unsorted, CD4+ and CD8+ repertoires were each analyzed separately, with the exception of combined analyses, where CD4+ and CD8+ sequences were merged in silico. Clonal expansion was defined as at least a 2-fold frequency increase after treatment relative to C1D1, with a pseudocount of 0.5 for undetected baseline clones. Clones with 0 or 1 copy at C1D1 were defined as singleton clones, while clones with 2 or more copies were defined as non-singleton clones. Clones expanded in unsorted samples were labelled as CD4+, CD8+ or unknown by matching protein sequences in sorted samples from the same patient. Diversity changes from C1D1 to C4D1 were tested in paired samples using Wilcoxon tests. TCRdb took over this immuneACCESS table, retaining in-frame rearrangements with V and J assigned. Such tables are incomplete; in checked studies, under half of the missing clones stem from an unresolved V gene, and the remainder is unexplained. That table supplies the V and J calls and clone size; D and trimming were determined from the DNA. This sample holds over 5,500 clones; 70% to 80% were observed only once. Together, the top ten hold 60% of the sample.

Cut back by 6 bases and 9 bases, the V and J ends lie 19 bases apart. CDR1 SGHRS and CDR2 YFSETQ were looked up in the germline V gene. The CDR3 holds 14 amino acids from the cysteine to the phenylalanine. CDR3 DNA only is kept here, 42 bases in frame from base 1. As regards this clone: This receptor's antigen is unknown. No much larger clone exists at a distance of one base, and base qualities are not known.

The time point tag for this specimen amounts to: cycle 1 day 1 (C1D1), immediately before nivolumab initiation. All trial patients had relapsed after autologous stem cell transplantation, with cohorts A, B and C differing in prior brentuximab vedotin exposure. The trial cohort comprised around 60 patients with relapsed/refractory classical Hodgkin lymphoma whose best overall responses were complete response, partial response or progressive disease. Single-agent nivolumab was administered to trial patients in the multi-cohort phase II CheckMate 205 trial. An independent review committee assessed best overall response by applying the 2007 International Working Group response criteria. Trial PBMCs were collected immediately before nivolumab initiation (C1D1) and during therapy at cycle 2 day 1 and cycle 4 day 1. Peripheral blood was collected in 8 mL Vacutainer Cell Preparation Tubes, from which PBMCs were isolated by centrifugation and then cryopreserved.

Source: peripheral blood mononuclear cells (PBMCs), taken at baseline. The V and J genes are TRBV5-1 and TRBJ2-4; the D call is tentative, TRBD1 or TRBD2, as each matches 5 bases. The source is a human donor with classical Hodgkin lymphoma. The DNA sequence follows: TGCGCCAGCACCCTCACCGACAGCGCGGGCATTCAGTACTTC. Its translation reads: CASTLTDSAGIQYF.